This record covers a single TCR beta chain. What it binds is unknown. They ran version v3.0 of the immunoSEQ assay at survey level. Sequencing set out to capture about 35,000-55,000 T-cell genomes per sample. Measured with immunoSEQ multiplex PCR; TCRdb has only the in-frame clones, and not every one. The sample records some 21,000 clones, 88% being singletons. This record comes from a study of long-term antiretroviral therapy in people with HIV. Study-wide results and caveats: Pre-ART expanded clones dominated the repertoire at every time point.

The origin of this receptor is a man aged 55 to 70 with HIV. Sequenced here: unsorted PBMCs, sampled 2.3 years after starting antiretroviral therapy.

The CDR3 spells CASSKYGGYSNQPQHF. In DNA form, the CDR3 reads TGTGCCAGCAGTAAATACGGGGGTTATAGCAATCAGCCCCAGCATTTT. This chain uses TRBV27 with TRBJ1-5, with D possibly TRBD1 on 5 matching bases. Trimming removed 5 bases from V and 0 bases from J, with 14 bases in between. The V gene's germline CDR1 is MNHEY and CDR2 SMNVEV (reference sequence). The CDR3 spans 16 residues.